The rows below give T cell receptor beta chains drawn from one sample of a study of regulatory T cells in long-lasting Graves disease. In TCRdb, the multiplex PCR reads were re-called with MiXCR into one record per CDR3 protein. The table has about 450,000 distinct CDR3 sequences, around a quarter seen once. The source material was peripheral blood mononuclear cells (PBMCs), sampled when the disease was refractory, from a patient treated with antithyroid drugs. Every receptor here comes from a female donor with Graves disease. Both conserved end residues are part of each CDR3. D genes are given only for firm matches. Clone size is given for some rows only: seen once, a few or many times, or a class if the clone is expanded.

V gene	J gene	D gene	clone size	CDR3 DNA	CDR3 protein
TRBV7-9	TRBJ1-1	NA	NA	TGTGCCAGCAGCTTAGTGAGGGGACCCACTGAAGCTTTCTTT	CASSLVRGPTEAFF
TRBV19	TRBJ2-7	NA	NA	TGTGCCAGTAGTATTGGGCAGGGAAACTACGAGCAGTACTTC	CASSIGQGNYEQYF
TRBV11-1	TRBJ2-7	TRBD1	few	TGTGCCAGCAGCTTGGACAGGGGGATCTACGAGCAGTACTTC	CASSLDRGIYEQYF
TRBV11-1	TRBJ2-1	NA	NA	TGTGCCAGCAGCTTAGATGGGTACAATGAGCAGTTCTTC	CASSLDGYNEQFF
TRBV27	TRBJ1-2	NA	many	TGTGCCAGCAGTTTACGAACCGACGGGGGCCTTTATGGCTACACCTTC	CASSLRTDGGLYGYTF
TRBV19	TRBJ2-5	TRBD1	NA	TGTGCCAGCGCCGGGACAGGGAAAGAGACCCAGTACTTC	CASAGTGKETQYF
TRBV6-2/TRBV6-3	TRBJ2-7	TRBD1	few	TGTGCCAGCACCCGGGGACAGGCCTACGAGCAGTACTTC	CASTRGQAYEQYF
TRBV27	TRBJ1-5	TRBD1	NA	TGTGCCAGCAGCCCGGGACAGGGGGCCGGCAATCAGCCCCAGCATTTT	CASSPGQGAGNQPQHF
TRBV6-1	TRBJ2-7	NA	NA	TGTGCCAGCAGTAACGGGATCGGGTACGAGCAGTACTTC	CASSNGIGYEQYF
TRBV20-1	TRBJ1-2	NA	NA	TGCAGTGCCGACTCCGCCTCGGGTGGCTACACCTTC	CSADSASGGYTF
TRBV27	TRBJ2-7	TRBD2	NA	TGTGCCAGCAGCCGCAGTACTAGCGGGGGAAGTGGGATCTACGAGCAGTACTTC	CASSRSTSGGSGIYEQYF
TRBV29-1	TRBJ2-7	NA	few	TGCAGCGTGGCCCCTGCTGGGGACGAGCAGTACTTC	CSVAPAGDEQYF
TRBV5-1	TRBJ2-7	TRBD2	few	TGCGCCAGCAGCGAACTAGCGGGAGGGCGCTACGAGCAGTACTTC	CASSELAGGRYEQYF
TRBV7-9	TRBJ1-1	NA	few	TGTGCCAGCAGCTTAGGTGGTCTGCCTAACACTGAAGCTTTCTTT	CASSLGGLPNTEAFF
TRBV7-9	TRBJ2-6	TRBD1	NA	TGTGCCAGCACCAAGGGTCCGGGACAGGGGTACGGGGGGGCCAACGTCCTGACTTTC	CASTKGPGQGYGGANVLTF
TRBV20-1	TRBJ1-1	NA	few	TGCAGGTCCCAGAGCCAGGGAGTAGGTACTGAAGCTTTCTTT	CRSQSQGVGTEAFF
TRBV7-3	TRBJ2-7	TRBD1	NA	TGTGCCAGCAGTGCCGGGACAGGGGGCGAGCAGTACTTC	CASSAGTGGEQYF
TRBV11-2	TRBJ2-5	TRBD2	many	TGTGCCAGCAGCCGGGGGACTAGCGGGAGGAGAGAAGAGACCCATTACTTC	CASSRGTSGRREETHYF
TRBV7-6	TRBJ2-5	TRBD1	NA	TGTGCCAGCAGCTTAGCGGTAGGACAGGGGATCGAGACCCAGTACTTC	CASSLAVGQGIETQYF
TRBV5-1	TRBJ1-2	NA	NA	TGCGCCAGCAGCCCCGCCGCCGGGGGCTCCGACTATGGCTACACCTTC	CASSPAAGGSDYGYTF
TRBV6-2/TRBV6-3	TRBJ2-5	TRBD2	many	TGTGCCAGCAGTTACACGGGGACTACCGGACAAGAGACCCAGTACTTC	CASSYTGTTGQETQYF
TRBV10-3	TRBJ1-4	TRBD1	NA	TGTGCCATCAGTACGGGACAGGGTAATGAAAAACTGTTTTTT	CAISTGQGNEKLFF
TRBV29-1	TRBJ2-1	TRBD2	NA	TGCAGCGTTGTCAGCCTAGCGGGGCGACTAGTGGAGCAGTTCTTC	CSVVSLAGRLVEQFF
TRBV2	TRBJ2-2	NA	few	TGTGCCAGCAGTGATGAGGGTTTTTACACCGGGGAGCTGTTTTTT	CASSDEGFYTGELFF
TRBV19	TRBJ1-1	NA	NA	TGTGCCAGTAGTACCGGACAGAACACTGAAGCTTTCTTT	CASSTGQNTEAFF
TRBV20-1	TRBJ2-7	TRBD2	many	TGCAGTGGCCTGGGACTAGCGGGAGGGCCCCTGCAGTACTTC	CSGLGLAGGPLQYF
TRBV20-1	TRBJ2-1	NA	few	TGCAGTGCTAGAGGCGAGCGGAGGTCCTACAATGAGCAGTTCTTC	CSARGERRSYNEQFF
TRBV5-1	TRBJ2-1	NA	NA	TGCGCCAGCTACCAACTTAACAATGAGCAGTTCTTC	CASYQLNNEQFF
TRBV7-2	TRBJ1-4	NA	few	TGTGCCAGCAGCGCGCAGGGGACCTCTAATGAAAAACTGTTTTTT	CASSAQGTSNEKLFF
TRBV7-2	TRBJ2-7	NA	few	TGTGCCAGCAGCTTAGCAGTGTCTTCCGAGCAGTACTTC	CASSLAVSSEQYF
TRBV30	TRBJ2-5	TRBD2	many	TGTGCCTGGAGGGGACTAGCCGGGACCCAGTACTTC	CAWRGLAGTQYF
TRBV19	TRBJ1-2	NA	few	TGTGCCAGTAGTATAGTGGGACCAAACTATGGCTACACCTTC	CASSIVGPNYGYTF
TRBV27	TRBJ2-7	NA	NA	TGTGCCAGCAGGGCAATAGACGGTAGCTCCTACGAGCAGTACTTC	CASRAIDGSSYEQYF
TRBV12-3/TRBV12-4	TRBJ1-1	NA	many	TGTGCCAGCAGCCGCGCAGGGTTGAACACTGAAGCTTTCTTT	CASSRAGLNTEAFF
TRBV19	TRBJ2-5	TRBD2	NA	TGTGCCAGTAGTATAGTCTCTAGCGGGAGGCCTGGGGAGACCCAGTACTTC	CASSIVSSGRPGETQYF
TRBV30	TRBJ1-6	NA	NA	TGTGCCTGGAGGTGGGGTAATTCACCCCTCCACTTT	CAWRWGNSPLHF